Shown below are 14 T cell receptor beta chains from a single sample sequenced in a study of cytomegalovirus exposure and HLA in healthy donors (dated by TCRdb to between 2016 and 2019). Library method: the immunoSEQ multiplex PCR assay. A mixture of 60 forward primers for TCR Vbeta segments and 13 reverse primers for TCR Jbeta segments was used in the multiplex PCR. Entries here come from immuneACCESS through TCRdb and include only in-frame sequences with V and J called. Some clones fail to appear in such tables; in the studies checked, an unresolved V gene covers under half of the shortfall, and the cause of the remainder is unknown. Across this sample there are about 190,000 clones, with approximately 84% seen only once. The ten biggest clones cover approximately 2.4% of the sample. Sequenced input: PBMCs. These receptors were taken from a woman aged 50 to 60 in good health and CMV-seropositive.

This chain connects TRBV9 to TRBJ2-7; 7 positions agree with TRBD1. The V gene's germline CDR1 is SGDLS and CDR2 YYNGEE. The CDR3 totals 14 residues. V trimming: 0 bases; J trimming: 5 bases; junction bases outside the gene matches: 5. The CDR3 DNA sequence: TGTGCCAGCAGCGTAGATCCAGGGGGTAACGAGCAGTACTTC. Its translation: CASSVDPGGNEQYF.

The gene calls are TRBV7-3 and TRBJ2-2; D ambiguous. CDR3 size: 14 residues. The germline CDR1 and CDR2 sequences are SGHTA and FQGTGA. The ends were cut back, 5 bases at V and 4 bases at J, with 11 bases in the middle. Here the CDR3 reads CASSQKHGTGELFF. CDR3 sequence (DNA): TGTGCCAGCAGCCAGAAACATGGCACCGGGGAGCTGTTTTTT.

The CDR3 DNA reads TGTGCCAGCAGCTTAGTGGTGGCAGGATCCTACGAGCAGTACTTC. Translating gives CASSLVVAGSYEQYF. This chain joins TRBV7-9 and TRBJ2-7; D is uncertain. The CDR3 contains 15 residues. Germline assignment: CDR1 SEHNR and CDR2 FQNEAQ (reference sequence). The V end lost 1 base, the J end lost 1 base, and 11 bases lay between the germline ends.

The J gene is TRBJ1-2, the V gene TRBV6-5; possible D gene TRBD1, 5 bases. The CDR3 contains 14 residues. The germline V gene has CDR1 MNHEY and CDR2 SVGAGI. Trimming stripped 0 bases from V and 8 bases from J, with 13 bases between. The CDR3 DNA sequence: TGTGCCAGCAGTTACTCTGGGGGGAAGGAGGGCTACACCTTC. This sequence encodes CASSYSGGKEGYTF.

The chain has TRBV28 and TRBJ2-2; the D is unclear. V lost 7 bases, J lost 5 bases, and 14 bases lay in between. The CDR3 has 14 amino acids. From germline, CDR1 is MDHEN and CDR2 SYDVKM. CDR3 bases: TGTGCCAGCACCTTCCCCGGCGGAACCGGGGAGCTGTTTTTT. Protein: CASTFPGGTGELFF.

This rearrangement joins TRBV6-5 to TRBJ2-2, with D possibly being TRBD1 (6 bases). This CDR3 is 14 amino acids long. The V and J ends lost 5 bases and 4 bases respectively, with 11 bases between them. Per the germline V gene, CDR1 is MNHEY and CDR2 is SVGAGI. The CDR3 DNA reads TGTGCCAGCAGTACCCACAGGGCCACCGGGGAGCTGTTTTTT. Protein product: CASSTHRATGELFF.

In the case of this clone: Lacking the conserved final phenylalanine or tryptophan, this CDR3 likely reflects a read error. The chain employs TRBV7-9 and TRBJ1-5; 7 nucleotides agree with TRBD1. The V segment lost 0 bases and the J segment 4 bases; nucleotides outside the gene matches: 6. The CDR3 has 16 residues. The germline V gene encodes CDR1 SEHNR and CDR2 FQNEAQ (reference sequence). The CDR3 protein is CASSLAYRGWNQPQHV. For the CDR3, the DNA is TGTGCCAGCAGCTTAGCGTACAGGGGTTGGAATCAGCCCCAGCATGTT.

This clone came up once. The chain recombines TRBV12-2 with TRBJ2-2; TRBD1 was called by the table and not checked on the DNA. TRBV12-2 represents a pseudogene. CDR3 size: 14 residues. The DNA for the CDR3 is TGTGCAAGTCGCCCGAGGGGGTGGGCCGGGGAGCTGTTTTTT. This sequence encodes CASRPRGWAGELFF.

CDR3 sequence reads: CASRSQGAGNTEAFF. As DNA, the CDR3 is TGCGCCAGCAGGTCCCAGGGGGCCGGGAACACTGAAGCTTTCTTT. The chain couples TRBV5-1 to TRBJ1-1, with 8 bases lining up with TRBD1. V lost 5 bases and J lost 1; bases outside the gene matches: 7. The germline V gene has CDR1 SGHRS and CDR2 YFSETQ. This CDR3 contains 15 residues.

There are a few counts of this clone. The rearrangement links TRBV19 to TRBJ1-5, with D perhaps TRBD1 (6 bases). Trimming removed 3 bases at V and 0 bases at J, with 12 bases between. Germline V gene data show CDR1 as LNHDA and CDR2 as SQIVND (reference sequence). This CDR3 spans 16 amino acids. CDR3 nucleotide sequence: TGTGCCAGTAGTATCTCCGGCAGGGGTAGCAATCAGCCCCAGCATTTT. This codes for CASSISGRGSNQPQHF.

The chain uses TRBV7-9 and TRBJ1-2; D is unclear. V dropped 4 bases and J dropped 4 bases, with 13 bases sitting between them. The CDR3 has 14 residues. The germline V gene encodes CDR1 SEHNR and CDR2 FQNEAQ (reference sequence). CDR3 amino acids: CASSSSGNGYGYTF. The CDR3 DNA is TGTGCCAGCAGCTCATCAGGAAACGGCTATGGCTACACCTTC.

The CDR3: CASRKASDSSYEQYF. The DNA for the CDR3 is TGTGCCAGCAGGAAGGCTAGCGATAGCTCCTACGAGCAGTACTTC. This chain joins TRBV2 and TRBJ2-7; a possible D gene is TRBD2 (6 bases). Germline V gene lookup returns CDR1 SNHLY and CDR2 FYNNEI. There are 15 residues in the CDR3. V dropped 6 bases and J dropped 0 bases, with 15 bases sitting between them.

The J gene is TRBJ1-3, the V gene TRBV28, with 8 bases matching TRBD1. Germline CDR1 and CDR2: MDHEN and SYDVKM. V was clipped by 4 bases and J by 7 bases; unmatched bases: 6. This CDR3 is 14 amino acids long. The CDR3, as DNA: TGTGCCAGCAGTTCCGGACAGGGTCGGAACACCATATATTTT. It specifies CASSSGQGRNTIYF. The full variable domain, in which reference TRBV28 and TRBJ1-3 provide the parts outside the CDR3, is DVKVTQSSRYLVKRTGEKVFLECVQDMDHENMFWYRQDPGLGLRLIYFSYDVKMKEKGDIPEGYSVSREKKERFSLILESASTNQTSMYLCASSSGQGRNTIYFGEGSWLTVV.

This chain joins TRBV4-1 and TRBJ2-3; D is undetermined. The CDR3 length is 15 residues. Trimming removed 0 bases at V and 2 bases at J, with 9 bases between. Looked up from germline, CDR1 is MGHRA and CDR2 is YSYEKL. In DNA, the CDR3 is TGCGCCAGCAGCCAAGATTGGCAATCCACAGATACGCAGTATTTT. Translating gives CASSQDWQSTDTQYF.